The TCR beta chain under discussion was sequenced for a study of T cells in Graves' hyperthyroidism and ophthalmopathy. The CDR3 has 18 residues. The germline V gene encodes CDR1 MDHEN and CDR2 SYDVKM. With 5 bases clipped from V and 2 bases from J, the junction kept 13 bases outside the gene matches. This clonotype was counted at least ten times. Aged 18 to 65, the patients had hyperthyroidism that was newly diagnosed and had lasted under 2 months. Each diagnosis was grounded in clinical symptoms, serum thyroxine and TRAb, thyroid ultrasound, and orbital computed tomography. PBMCs were collected from an approximately 10 ml volume of fresh peripheral blood. TCR beta CDR3 regions were amplified from RNA. HTBI primers were employed in a first-round RT-PCR of the TCR CDR3. TCRdb re-derived calls from the multiplex PCR reads in MiXCR, one entry per CDR3 protein. The table records some 200,000 distinct CDR3 sequences, about a sixth of them present only once.

Source material: blood. The chain recombines TRBV28 with TRBJ2-1; 9 positions agree with TRBD2. The TCR comes from a woman in her 50s with Graves' hyperthyroidism. The CDR3 DNA reads as TGTGCCAGCAGTCCCGGGACTAGCAGGGGAAGGGCCTACAATGAGCAGTTCTTC. It encodes CASSPGTSRGRAYNEQFF.